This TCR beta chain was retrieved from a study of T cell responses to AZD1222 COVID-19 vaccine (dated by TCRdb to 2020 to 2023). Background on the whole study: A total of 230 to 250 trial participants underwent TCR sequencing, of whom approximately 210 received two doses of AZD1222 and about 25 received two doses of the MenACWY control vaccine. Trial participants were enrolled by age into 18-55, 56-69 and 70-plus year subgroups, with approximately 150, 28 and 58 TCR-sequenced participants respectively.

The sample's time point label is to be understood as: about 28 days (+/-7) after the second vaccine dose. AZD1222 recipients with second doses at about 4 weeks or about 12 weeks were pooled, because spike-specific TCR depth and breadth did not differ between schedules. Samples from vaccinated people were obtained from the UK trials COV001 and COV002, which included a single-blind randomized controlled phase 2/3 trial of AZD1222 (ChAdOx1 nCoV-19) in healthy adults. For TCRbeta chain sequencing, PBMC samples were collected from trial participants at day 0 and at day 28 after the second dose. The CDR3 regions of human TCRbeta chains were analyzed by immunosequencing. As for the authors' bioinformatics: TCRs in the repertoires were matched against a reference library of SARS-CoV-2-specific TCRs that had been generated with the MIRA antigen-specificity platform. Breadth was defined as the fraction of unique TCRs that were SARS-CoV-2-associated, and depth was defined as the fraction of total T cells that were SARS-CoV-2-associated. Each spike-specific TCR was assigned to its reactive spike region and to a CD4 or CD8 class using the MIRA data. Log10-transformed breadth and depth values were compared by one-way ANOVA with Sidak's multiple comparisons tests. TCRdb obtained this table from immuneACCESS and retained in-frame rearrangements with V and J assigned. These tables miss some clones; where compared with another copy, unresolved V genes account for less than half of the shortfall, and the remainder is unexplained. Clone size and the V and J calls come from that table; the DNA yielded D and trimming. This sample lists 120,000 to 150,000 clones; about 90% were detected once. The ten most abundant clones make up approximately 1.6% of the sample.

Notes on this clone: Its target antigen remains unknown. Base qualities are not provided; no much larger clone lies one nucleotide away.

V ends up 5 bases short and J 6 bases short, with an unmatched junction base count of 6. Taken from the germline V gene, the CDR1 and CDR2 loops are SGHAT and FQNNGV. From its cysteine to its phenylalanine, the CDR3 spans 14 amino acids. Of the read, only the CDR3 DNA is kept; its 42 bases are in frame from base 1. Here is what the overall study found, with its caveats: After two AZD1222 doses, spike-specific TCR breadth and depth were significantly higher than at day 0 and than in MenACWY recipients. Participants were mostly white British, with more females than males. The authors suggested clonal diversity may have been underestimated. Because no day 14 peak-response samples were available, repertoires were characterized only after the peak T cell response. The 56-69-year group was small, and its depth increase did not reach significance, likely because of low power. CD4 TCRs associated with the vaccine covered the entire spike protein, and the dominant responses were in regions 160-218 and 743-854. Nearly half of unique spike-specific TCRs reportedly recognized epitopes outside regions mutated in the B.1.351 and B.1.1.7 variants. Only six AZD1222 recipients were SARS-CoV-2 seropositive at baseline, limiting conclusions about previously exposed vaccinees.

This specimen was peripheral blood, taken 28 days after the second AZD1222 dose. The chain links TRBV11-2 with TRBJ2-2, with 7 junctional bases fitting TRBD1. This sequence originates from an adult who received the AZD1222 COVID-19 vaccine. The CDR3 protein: CASSRQGVSGELFF. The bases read TGTGCCAGCAGCCGACAGGGTGTTTCCGGGGAGCTGTTTTTT.